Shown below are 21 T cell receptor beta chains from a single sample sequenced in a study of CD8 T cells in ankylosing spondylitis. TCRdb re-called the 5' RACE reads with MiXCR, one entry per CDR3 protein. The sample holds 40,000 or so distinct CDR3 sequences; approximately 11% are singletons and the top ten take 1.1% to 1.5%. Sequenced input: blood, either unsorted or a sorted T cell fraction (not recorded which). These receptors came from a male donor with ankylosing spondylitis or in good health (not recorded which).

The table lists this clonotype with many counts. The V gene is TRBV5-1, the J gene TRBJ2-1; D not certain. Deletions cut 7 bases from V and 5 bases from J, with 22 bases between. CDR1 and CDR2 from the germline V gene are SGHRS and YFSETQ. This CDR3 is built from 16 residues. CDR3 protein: CASSLRTPRRNNEQFF. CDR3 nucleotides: TGCGCCAGCTCCCTACGGACCCCAAGGCGGAACAATGAGCAGTTCTTC.

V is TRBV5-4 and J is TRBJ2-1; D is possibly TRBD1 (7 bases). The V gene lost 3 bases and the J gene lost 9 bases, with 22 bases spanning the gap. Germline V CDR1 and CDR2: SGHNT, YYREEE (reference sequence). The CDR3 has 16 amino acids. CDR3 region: CASSSSGGFGYGEQFF. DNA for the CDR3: TGTGCCAGCAGCTCGTCAGGGGGGTTCGGGTATGGTGAGCAGTTCTTC.

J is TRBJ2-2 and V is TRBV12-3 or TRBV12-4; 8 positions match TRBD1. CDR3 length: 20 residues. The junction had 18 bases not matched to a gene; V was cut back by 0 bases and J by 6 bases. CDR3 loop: CASSLALGRGQDKRAGELFF. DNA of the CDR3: TGTGCCAGCAGTTTAGCGCTTGGCAGGGGGCAGGACAAGCGTGCCGGGGAGCTGTTTTTT.

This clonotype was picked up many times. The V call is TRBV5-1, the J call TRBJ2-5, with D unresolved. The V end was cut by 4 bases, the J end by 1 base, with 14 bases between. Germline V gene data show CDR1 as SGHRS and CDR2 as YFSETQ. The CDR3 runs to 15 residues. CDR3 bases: TGCGCCAGCAGCGACTTACCGGGTCGCCAAGAGACCCAGTACTTC. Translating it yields CASSDLPGRQETQYF.

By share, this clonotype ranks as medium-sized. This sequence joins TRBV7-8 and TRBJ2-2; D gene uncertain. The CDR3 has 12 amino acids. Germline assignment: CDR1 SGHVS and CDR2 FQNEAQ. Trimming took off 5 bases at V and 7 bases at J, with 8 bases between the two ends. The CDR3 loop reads CASSPSLGELFF. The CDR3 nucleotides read TGTGCCAGCAGCCCCTCCCTCGGGGAGCTGTTTTTT. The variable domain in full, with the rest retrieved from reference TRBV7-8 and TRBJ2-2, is GAGVSQSPRYKVAKRGQDVALRCDPISGHVSLFWYQQALGQGPEFLTYFQNEAQLDKSGLPSDRFFAERPEGSVSTLKIQRTQQEDSAVYLCASSPSLGELFFGEGSRLTVL.

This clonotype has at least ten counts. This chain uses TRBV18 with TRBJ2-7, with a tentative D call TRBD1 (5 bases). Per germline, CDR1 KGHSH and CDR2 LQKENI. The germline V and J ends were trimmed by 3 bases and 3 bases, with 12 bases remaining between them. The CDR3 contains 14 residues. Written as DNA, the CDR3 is TGTGCCAGCTCACCCCCCGGAAGGGGCTACGAGCAGTACTTC. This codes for CASSPPGRGYEQYF.

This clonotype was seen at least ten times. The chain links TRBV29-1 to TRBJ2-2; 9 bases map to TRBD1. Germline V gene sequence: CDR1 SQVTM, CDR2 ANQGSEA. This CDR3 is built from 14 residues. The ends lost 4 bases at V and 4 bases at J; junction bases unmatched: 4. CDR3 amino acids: CSVGQTGGTGELFF. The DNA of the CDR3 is TGCAGCGTTGGCCAGACAGGGGGCACCGGGGAGCTGTTTTTT.

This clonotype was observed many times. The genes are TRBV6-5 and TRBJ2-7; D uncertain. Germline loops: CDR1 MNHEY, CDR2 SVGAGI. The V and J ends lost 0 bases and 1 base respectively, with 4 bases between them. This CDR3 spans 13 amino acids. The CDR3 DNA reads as TGTGCCAGCAGTTACTCCGCTTCCTACGAGCAGTACTTC. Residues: CASSYSASYEQYF.

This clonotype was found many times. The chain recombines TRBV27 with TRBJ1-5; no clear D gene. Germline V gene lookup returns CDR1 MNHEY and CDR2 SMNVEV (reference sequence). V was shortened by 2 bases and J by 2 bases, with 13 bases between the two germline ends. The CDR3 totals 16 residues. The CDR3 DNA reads TGTGCCAGCAGTTTAATCGGCCTAGGCCGCAATCAGCCCCAGCATTTT. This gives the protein CASSLIGLGRNQPQHF.

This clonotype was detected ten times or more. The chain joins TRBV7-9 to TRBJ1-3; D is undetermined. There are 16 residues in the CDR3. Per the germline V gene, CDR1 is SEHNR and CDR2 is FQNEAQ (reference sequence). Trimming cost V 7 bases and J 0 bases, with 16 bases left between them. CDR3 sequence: CASTPSFIASGNTIYF. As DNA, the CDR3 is TGTGCCAGCACCCCCTCCTTTATAGCCTCTGGAAACACCATATATTTT. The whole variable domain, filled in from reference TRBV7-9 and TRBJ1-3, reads DTGVSQNPRHKITKRGQNVTFRCDPISEHNRLYWYRQTLGQGPEFLTYFQNEAQLEKSRLLSDRFSAERPKGSFSTLEIQRTEQGDSAMYLCASTPSFIASGNTIYFGEGSWLTVV.

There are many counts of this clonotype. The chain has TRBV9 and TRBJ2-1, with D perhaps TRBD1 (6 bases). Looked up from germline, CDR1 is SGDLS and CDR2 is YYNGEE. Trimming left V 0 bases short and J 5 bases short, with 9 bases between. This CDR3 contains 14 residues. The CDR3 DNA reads TGTGCCAGCAGCGTAGACAGGGCCGACAATGAGCAGTTCTTC. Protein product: CASSVDRADNEQFF.

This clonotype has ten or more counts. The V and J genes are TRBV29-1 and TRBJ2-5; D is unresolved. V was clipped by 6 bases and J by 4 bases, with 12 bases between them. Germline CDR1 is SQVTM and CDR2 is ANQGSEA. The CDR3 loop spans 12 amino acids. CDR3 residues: CSVGSDRETQYF. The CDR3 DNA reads TGCAGCGTCGGCTCGGACCGAGAGACCCAGTACTTC.

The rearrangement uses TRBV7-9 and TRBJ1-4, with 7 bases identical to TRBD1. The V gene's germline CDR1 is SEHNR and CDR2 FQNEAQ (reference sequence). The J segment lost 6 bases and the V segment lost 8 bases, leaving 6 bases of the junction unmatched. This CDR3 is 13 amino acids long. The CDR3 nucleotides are TGTGCCAGCGCGACAGGGTGGGATGAAAAACTGTTTTTT. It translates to CASATGWDEKLFF.

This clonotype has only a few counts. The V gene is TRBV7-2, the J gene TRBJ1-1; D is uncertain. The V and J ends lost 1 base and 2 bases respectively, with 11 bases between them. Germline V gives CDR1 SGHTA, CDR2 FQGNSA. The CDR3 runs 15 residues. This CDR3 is CASSLVSAANTEAFF. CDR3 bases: TGTGCCAGCAGCTTAGTTTCGGCAGCAAACACTGAAGCTTTCTTT. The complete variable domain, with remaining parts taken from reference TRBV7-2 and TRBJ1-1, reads GAGVSQSPSNKVTEKGKDVELRCDPISGHTALYWYRQSLGQGLEFLIYFQGNSAPDKSGLPSDRFSAERTGGSVSTLTIQRTQQEDSAVYLCASSLVSAANTEAFFGQGTRLTVV.

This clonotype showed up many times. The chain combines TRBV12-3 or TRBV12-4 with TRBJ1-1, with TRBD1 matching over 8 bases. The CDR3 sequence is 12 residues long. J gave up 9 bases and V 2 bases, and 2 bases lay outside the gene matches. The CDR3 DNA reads TGTGCCAGCAGTTTAAGGACAGGGCAAGCTTTCTTT. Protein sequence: CASSLRTGQAFF.

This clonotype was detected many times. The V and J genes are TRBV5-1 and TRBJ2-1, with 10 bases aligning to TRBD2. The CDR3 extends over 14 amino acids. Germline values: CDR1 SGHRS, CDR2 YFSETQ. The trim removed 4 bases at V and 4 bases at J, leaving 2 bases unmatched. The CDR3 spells CASSPSGGYNEQFF. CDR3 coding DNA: TGCGCCAGCAGCCCTAGCGGGGGTTACAATGAGCAGTTCTTC. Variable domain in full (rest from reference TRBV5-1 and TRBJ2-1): KAGVTQTPRYLIKTRGQQVTLSCSPISGHRSVSWYQQTPGQGLQFLFEYFSETQRNKGNFPGRFSGRQFSNSRSEMNVSTLELGDSALYLCASSPSGGYNEQFFGPGTRLTVL.

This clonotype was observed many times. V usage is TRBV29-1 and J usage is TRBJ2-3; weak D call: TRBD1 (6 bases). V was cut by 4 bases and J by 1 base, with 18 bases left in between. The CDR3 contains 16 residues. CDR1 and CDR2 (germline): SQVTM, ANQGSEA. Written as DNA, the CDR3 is TGCAGCGTTGTTTACAGGGATCTGTCAGGCACAGATACGCAGTATTTT. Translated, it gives CSVVYRDLSGTDTQYF.

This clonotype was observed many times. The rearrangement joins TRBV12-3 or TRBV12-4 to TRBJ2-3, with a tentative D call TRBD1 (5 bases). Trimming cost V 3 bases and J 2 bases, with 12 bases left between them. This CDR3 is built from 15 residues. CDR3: CASSLTRANTDTQYF. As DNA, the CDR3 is TGTGCCAGCAGTTTGACCAGGGCTAACACAGATACGCAGTATTTT.

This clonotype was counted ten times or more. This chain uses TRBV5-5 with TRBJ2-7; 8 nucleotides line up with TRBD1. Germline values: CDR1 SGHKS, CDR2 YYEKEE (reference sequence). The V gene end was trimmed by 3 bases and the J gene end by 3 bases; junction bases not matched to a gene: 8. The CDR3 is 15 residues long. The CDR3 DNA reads TGTGCCAGCAGCTCGAATCCGGGACAGGACTACGAGCAGTACTTC. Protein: CASSSNPGQDYEQYF.

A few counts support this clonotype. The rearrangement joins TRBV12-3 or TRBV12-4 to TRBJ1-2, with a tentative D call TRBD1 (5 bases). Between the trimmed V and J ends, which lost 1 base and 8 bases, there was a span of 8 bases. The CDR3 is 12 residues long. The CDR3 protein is CASSLDRRGYTF. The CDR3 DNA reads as TGTGCCAGCAGTTTAGACAGGCGCGGCTACACCTTC.

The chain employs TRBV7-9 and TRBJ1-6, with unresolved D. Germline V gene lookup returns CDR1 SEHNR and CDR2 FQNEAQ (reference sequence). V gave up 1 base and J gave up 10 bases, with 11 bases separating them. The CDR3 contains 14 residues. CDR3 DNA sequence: TGTGCCAGCAGCTTAGTTTCGGACTCCTCACCCCTCCACTTT. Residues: CASSLVSDSSPLHF.